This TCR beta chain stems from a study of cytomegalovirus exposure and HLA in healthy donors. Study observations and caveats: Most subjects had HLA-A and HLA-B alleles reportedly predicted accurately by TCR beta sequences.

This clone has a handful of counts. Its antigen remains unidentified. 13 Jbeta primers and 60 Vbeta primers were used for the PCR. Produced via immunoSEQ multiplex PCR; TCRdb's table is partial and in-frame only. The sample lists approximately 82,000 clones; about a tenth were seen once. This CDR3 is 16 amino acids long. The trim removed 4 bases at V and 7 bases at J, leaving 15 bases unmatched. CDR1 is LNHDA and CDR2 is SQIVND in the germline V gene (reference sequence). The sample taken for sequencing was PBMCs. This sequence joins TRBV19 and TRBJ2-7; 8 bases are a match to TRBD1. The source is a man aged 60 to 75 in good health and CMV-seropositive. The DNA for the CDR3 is TGTGCCAGTAGTAGCTACGGGAAGGGACAGGAGGCTGAGCAGTACTTC. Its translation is CASSSYGKGQEAEQYF.